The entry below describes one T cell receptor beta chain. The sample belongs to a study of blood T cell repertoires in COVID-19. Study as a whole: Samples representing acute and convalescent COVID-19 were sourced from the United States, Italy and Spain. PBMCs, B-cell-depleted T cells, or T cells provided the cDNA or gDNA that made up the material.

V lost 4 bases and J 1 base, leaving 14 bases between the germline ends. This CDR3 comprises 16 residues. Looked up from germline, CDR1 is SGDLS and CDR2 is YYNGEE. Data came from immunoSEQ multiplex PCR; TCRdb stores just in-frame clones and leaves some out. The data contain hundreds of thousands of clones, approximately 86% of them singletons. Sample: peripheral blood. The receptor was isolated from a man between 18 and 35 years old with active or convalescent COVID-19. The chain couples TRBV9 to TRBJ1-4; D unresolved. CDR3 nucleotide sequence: TGTGCCAGCAGCACGGTGGGCCGTGAAACTAATGAAAAACTGTTTTTT. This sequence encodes CASSTVGRETNEKLFF. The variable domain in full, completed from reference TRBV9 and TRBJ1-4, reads DSGVTQTPKHLITATGQRVTLRCSPRSGDLSVYWYQQSLDQGLQFLIQYYNGEERAKGNILERFSAQQFPDLHSELNLSSLELGDSALYFCASSTVGRETNEKLFFGSGTQLSVL.